Described below is a single T cell receptor (beta chain) sequence and its context. A unique molecular identifier was carried by every single TCR cDNA molecule. Using its own MiXCR run on the 5' RACE reads, TCRdb lists one record per CDR3 protein. Altogether around 41,000 distinct CDR3 sequences are present, 20% to 25% being singletons, with the ten largest covering about 7.7%. There are 14 residues in the CDR3. The ends were cut back, 4 bases at V and 5 bases at J, with 14 bases in the middle. The germline V gene encodes CDR1 SGHDN and CDR2 FVKESK. The data were taken from a study of spatial heterogeneity in lung cancer. Study in general: Detection consistently captured more beta-chain sequences than alpha-chain sequences. Within raw reads, each unique TCR and UMI combination appeared on average more than ten times.

The time point: blood at routine non-recurrence follow-up after resection. Whole RNA came from tumor, nontumor lung or frozen PBMC and was sequenced without being sorted. This specimen was PBMCs, taken at follow-up. The clonotype comes from a female donor with early-stage non-small cell lung cancer. The gene calls are TRBV14 and TRBJ1-1, with D possibly matching TRBD1 (5 bases). The CDR3 DNA reads TGTGCCAGCAGCCCCCTCAGGGTAGAGACTGAAGCTTTCTTT. It translates to CASSPLRVETEAFF.